This T cell receptor beta chain was sequenced during a study of vaccination effects on CD4 cells after COVID-19. The ViraFEST assay expanded antigen-specific CD4+ T cells with viral peptide pools before sequencing. Upon completion of more than eight days in culture, CD4+ T cells were isolated. Days 3 and 7 saw half the medium replaced with IL-2 medium. This clone was counted a few times. Antigen: not known. The CDR3 contains 16 residues. With 3 bases removed from V and 0 bases from J, the gap between germline ends came to 17 bases. Germline CDR1 reads DFQATT; CDR2 reads SNEGSKA (reference sequence). The protocol was immunoSEQ multiplex PCR, while the TCRdb copy is restricted to in-frame clones and leaves out a portion. The data show around 30,000 clones, with 55% to 75% seen just once and 25% to 30% held by the top ten.

The clonotype was recovered from a human donor who received a COVID-19 vaccine. The J gene is TRBJ1-2, the V gene TRBV20-1; tentative D call: TRBD1 (6 bases). Sequencing was performed on CD4+ T cells from PBMCs cultured with HCoV-229E spike peptides, taken before COVID-19 vaccination. The CDR3 loop is CSASRGRYSTNYGYTF. In nucleotides, the CDR3 is TGCAGTGCTAGTCGGGGGCGATACTCGACTAACTATGGCTACACCTTC.